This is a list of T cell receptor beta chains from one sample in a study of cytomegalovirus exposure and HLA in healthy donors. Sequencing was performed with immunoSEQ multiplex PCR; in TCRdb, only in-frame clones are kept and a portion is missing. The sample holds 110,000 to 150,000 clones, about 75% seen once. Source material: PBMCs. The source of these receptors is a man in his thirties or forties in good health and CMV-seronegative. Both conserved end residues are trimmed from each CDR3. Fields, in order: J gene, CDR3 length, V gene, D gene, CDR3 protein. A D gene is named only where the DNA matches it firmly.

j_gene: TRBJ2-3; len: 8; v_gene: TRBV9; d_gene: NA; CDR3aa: ARYTDTQY
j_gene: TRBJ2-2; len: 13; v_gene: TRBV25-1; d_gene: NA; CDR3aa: ASSEWSGNTGELF
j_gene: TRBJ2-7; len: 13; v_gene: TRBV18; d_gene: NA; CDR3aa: ASSPRQATSYEQY
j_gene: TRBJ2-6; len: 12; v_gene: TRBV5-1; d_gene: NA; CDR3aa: ASTRDTGANVLT
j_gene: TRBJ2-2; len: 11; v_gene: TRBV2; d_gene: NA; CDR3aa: ASADKNTGELF
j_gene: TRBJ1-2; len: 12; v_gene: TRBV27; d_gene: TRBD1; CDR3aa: ASAMGQGVYGYT
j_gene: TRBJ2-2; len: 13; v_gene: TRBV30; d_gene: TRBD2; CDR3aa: ACSTSGRNTGELF
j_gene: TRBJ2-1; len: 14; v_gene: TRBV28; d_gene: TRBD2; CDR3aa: ASSERSGGSYNEQF
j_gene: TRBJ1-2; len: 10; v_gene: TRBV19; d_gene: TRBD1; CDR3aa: ASSGQVYGYT
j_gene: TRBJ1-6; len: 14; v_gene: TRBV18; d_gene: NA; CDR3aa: ASSRGIASTYSPLH
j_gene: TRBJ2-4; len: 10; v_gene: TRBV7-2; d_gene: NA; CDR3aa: ASPTPLGVEY
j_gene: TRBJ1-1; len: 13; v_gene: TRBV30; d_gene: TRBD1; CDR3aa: AWSVTGGWDTEAF
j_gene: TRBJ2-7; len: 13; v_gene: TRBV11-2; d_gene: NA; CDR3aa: ASSAPRGAGYEQY
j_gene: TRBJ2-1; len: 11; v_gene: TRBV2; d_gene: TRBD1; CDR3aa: ASTGTGNNEQF
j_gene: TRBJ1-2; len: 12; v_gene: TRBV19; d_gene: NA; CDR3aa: ASSSRQTNYGYT
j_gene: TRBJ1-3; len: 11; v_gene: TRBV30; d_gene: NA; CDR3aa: AWSGSSGNTIY
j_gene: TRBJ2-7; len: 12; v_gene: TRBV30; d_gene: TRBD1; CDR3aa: AWSYGTASYEQY
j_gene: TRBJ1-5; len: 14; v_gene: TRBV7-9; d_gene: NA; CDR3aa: ASSSLSGVRNQPQH
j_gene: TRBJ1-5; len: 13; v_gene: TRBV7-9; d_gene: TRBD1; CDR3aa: ASSLGDRVGQPQH
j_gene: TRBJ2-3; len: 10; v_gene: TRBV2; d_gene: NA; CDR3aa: ASGPQGDTQY
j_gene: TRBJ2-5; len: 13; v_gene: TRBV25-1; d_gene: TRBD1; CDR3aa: ASSELAGGWETQY
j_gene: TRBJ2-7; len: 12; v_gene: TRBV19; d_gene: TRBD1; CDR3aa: ASTPLRGQGQQY